The 32 T cell receptor beta chains given below trace back to one sample, sequenced in a study of T-cell memory formation after mild COVID-19. TCRdb re-called the 5' RACE reads with MiXCR, one entry per CDR3 protein. The sample carries more than 350,000 distinct CDR3 sequences, under 25% recorded once. Sequenced sample: PBMCs or a T cell subset sorted from them (not recorded which). These receptors were collected from an adult woman who had mild COVID-19 (a few samples of this study predate the infection). Cell type and time point are not known.

This chain links TRBV18 with TRBJ1-1; D not certain. V lost 2 bases and J 2 bases, leaving 12 bases between the germline ends. Germline V lookup: CDR1 KGHSH, CDR2 LQKENI. The CDR3 loop spans 15 amino acids. The CDR3 DNA is TGTGCCAGCTCACCATTTCCAGTGGGTAACACTGAAGCTTTCTTT. This codes for CASSPFPVGNTEAFF.

The gene calls are TRBV4-2 and TRBJ2-1, with D perhaps matching TRBD2 (5 bases). The V end was cut by 2 bases, the J end by 8 bases, with 13 bases between. The CDR3 is made up of 14 amino acids. Looked up from germline, CDR1 is LGHNA and CDR2 is YNFKEQ. The CDR3 DNA follows: TGTGCCAGCAGCCAAAGGACTCACTCGGATGAGCAGTTCTTC. It is translated as CASSQRTHSDEQFF.

This clonotype was seen more than once but under ten times. The gene calls are TRBV18 and TRBJ1-4; D is uncertain. The CDR3 covers 11 residues. The germline V gene has CDR1 KGHSH and CDR2 LQKENI. Trimming took 2 bases from V and 6 from J, leaving 1 base between them. The CDR3 loop is CASSPDEKLFF. As DNA, the CDR3 is TGTGCCAGCTCACCAGATGAAAAACTGTTTTTT.

The rearrangement uses TRBV29-1 and TRBJ1-5, with D perhaps matching TRBD1 (5 bases). The CDR3 extends over 14 amino acids. The ends were cut back, 6 bases at V and 3 bases at J, with 15 bases in the middle. The germline gives CDR1 SQVTM, CDR2 ANQGSEA. This chain's CDR3 is CSVATGTINQPQHF. The CDR3 DNA reads as TGCAGCGTCGCTACCGGGACGATCAATCAGCCCCAGCATTTT.

The chain recombines TRBV5-1 with TRBJ1-4, with D uncertain. The CDR3 sequence is 15 residues long. V was pared by 4 bases and J by 5 bases, with 15 bases between. Per the germline V gene, CDR1 is SGHRS and CDR2 is YFSETQ. The DNA for the CDR3 is TGCGCCAGCAGCCCGTCTCGCTCCTCGAATGAAAAACTGTTTTTT. Its protein product is CASSPSRSSNEKLFF.

V gene TRBV5-1 combines with J gene TRBJ2-7; the D call may be TRBD1 or TRBD2 (5 bases each). Germline V gene lookup returns CDR1 SGHRS and CDR2 YFSETQ. The CDR3 sequence is 15 residues long. V was pared by 4 bases and J by 0 bases, with 14 bases between. CDR3 in amino acids: CASSLGDLSSYEQYF. The CDR3 nucleotides read TGCGCCAGCAGCCTGGGGGACCTGAGCTCCTACGAGCAGTACTTC. Based on the CDR3 plus reference TRBV5-1 and TRBJ2-7, the full variable domain is KAGVTQTPRYLIKTRGQQVTLSCSPISGHRSVSWYQQTPGQGLQFLFEYFSETQRNKGNFPGRFSGRQFSNSRSEMNVSTLELGDSALYLCASSLGDLSSYEQYFGPGTRLTVT.

This clonotype was observed a few times. V and J are TRBV29-1 and TRBJ1-1; 8 positions agree with TRBD1. The V gene's germline CDR1 is SQVTM and CDR2 ANQGSEA. Trimming removed 5 bases from V and 0 bases from J; junction bases left unmatched: 5. The CDR3 length is 14 residues. CDR3 protein: CSVQGAGMNTEAFF. CDR3 bases: TGCAGCGTTCAGGGGGCCGGAATGAACACTGAAGCTTTCTTT.

The chain couples TRBV20-1 to TRBJ1-1; 7 nucleotides agree with TRBD1. The CDR3 spans 14 residues. The J segment lost 3 bases and the V segment lost 5 bases, leaving 9 bases of the junction unmatched. Germline CDR1 and CDR2: DFQATT and SNEGSKA (reference sequence). The CDR3 here is CSAGRQGGDTEAFF. In DNA form, the CDR3 reads TGCAGTGCTGGTAGACAGGGTGGAGACACTGAAGCTTTCTTT.

V gene TRBV12-3 or TRBV12-4 combines with J gene TRBJ1-1; D is unresolved. This CDR3 contains 13 residues. V shed 8 bases and J shed 1 base, with 11 bases lying between them. CDR3 in amino acids: CASQVRGNTEAFF. The CDR3 nucleotides read TGTGCCAGCCAGGTGCGGGGGAACACTGAAGCTTTCTTT.

J is TRBJ1-1 and V is TRBV7-9; D possibly corresponds to TRBD1 (5 bases). V was pared by 8 bases and J by 5 bases, with 15 bases between. From germline, CDR1 is SEHNR and CDR2 FQNEAQ (reference sequence). The CDR3 loop spans 13 amino acids. The CDR3 reads CASASVGVTEAFF. In DNA form, the CDR3 reads TGTGCCAGCGCCAGTGTAGGGGTTACTGAAGCTTTCTTT.

The table lists this clonotype with a few counts. The J gene is TRBJ2-5, the V gene TRBV6-1; D perhaps matches TRBD2 (5 bases). This CDR3 has 14 residues. Trimming cost V 1 base and J 5 bases, with 11 bases left between them. CDR1 MNHNS and CDR2 SASEGT come from the germline V gene. The CDR3 DNA sequence: TGTGCCAGCAGTGAAGGGATGGAGGAGGAGACCCAGTACTTC. The encoded protein is CASSEGMEEETQYF.

V is TRBV5-6 and J is TRBJ2-1, with a tentative D call TRBD1 (6 bases). The germline V and J ends were trimmed by 5 bases and 8 bases, with 26 bases remaining between them. The CDR3 extends over 17 amino acids. CDR1 and CDR2 from the germline V gene are SGHDT and YYEEEE. For the CDR3, the DNA is TGTGCCAGCAGTCCCGCGGCGGACACAATGAACAGGGATGAGCAGTTCTTC. It translates to CASSPAADTMNRDEQFF.

The sample holds many counts of this clonotype. The V and J genes are TRBV6-6 and TRBJ2-7; 11 bases are a match to TRBD1. Looked up from germline, CDR1 is MNHNY and CDR2 is SVGAGI (reference sequence). The CDR3 is 15 residues long. J gave up 5 bases and V 0 bases, and 3 bases lay outside the gene matches. CDR3 sequence: CASSYSRTGGNEQYF. The DNA for the CDR3 is TGTGCCAGCAGTTACTCAAGGACAGGGGGCAACGAGCAGTACTTC.

This clonotype has only a few counts. The chain links TRBV3-1 to TRBJ2-7, with TRBD1 matching over 10 bases. The junction had 9 bases not matched to a gene; V was cut back by 1 base and J by 9 bases. This CDR3 has 15 residues. In germline, CDR1 is LGHDT, CDR2 YNNKEL (reference sequence). CDR3 in amino acids: CASSQAGTGARGQYF. CDR3 sequence (DNA): TGTGCCAGCAGCCAAGCCGGGACAGGGGCGAGAGGGCAGTACTTC.

This rearrangement joins TRBV19 to TRBJ2-7; no reliable D call. Germline V gene data show CDR1 as LNHDA and CDR2 as SQIVND (reference sequence). This CDR3 has 13 amino acids. V was clipped by 3 bases and J by 0 bases, with 6 bases between them. The DNA for the CDR3 is TGTGCCAGTAGTATCGGCCCCTCCTACGAGCAGTACTTC. Translation: CASSIGPSYEQYF.

This clonotype has a handful of counts. The J gene is TRBJ1-4, the V gene TRBV12-3 or TRBV12-4, with 7 positions matching TRBD1. V gave up 5 bases and J gave up 7 bases; unmatched junction bases: 10. CDR3 length equals 15 residues. The chain's CDR3 is CASSPRQGLVEKLFF. The CDR3 nucleotides read TGTGCCAGCAGTCCCCGACAGGGCCTGGTTGAAAAACTGTTTTTT.

The gene calls are TRBV24-1 and TRBJ2-1, with 9 nucleotides matching TRBD1. The length of the CDR3 is 15 residues. CDR1 is KGHDR and CDR2 is SFDVKD in the germline V gene. The junction had 4 bases not matched to a gene; V was cut back by 4 bases and J by 4 bases. The CDR3 nucleotides are TGTGCCACCAGTGACCCCGGGACAGGGTACAATGAGCAGTTCTTC. Protein product: CATSDPGTGYNEQFF.

The rearrangement joins TRBV28 to TRBJ2-5; tentatively, D is TRBD1 or TRBD2 (7 bases each). Germline loops: CDR1 MDHEN, CDR2 SYDVKM. The CDR3 extends over 13 amino acids. V was trimmed by 9 bases and J by 4 bases, leaving 15 bases between them. The DNA of the CDR3 is TGTGCCAGTCGACAGGGCGGGGGAGAGACCCAGTACTTC. Encoded protein: CASRQGGGETQYF.

V gene TRBV4-3 combines with J gene TRBJ2-5; D perhaps matches TRBD2 (5 bases). There are 13 residues in the CDR3. With 1 base removed from V and 7 bases from J, the gap between germline ends came to 10 bases. The germline V gene has CDR1 LGHNA and CDR2 YSLEER. The CDR3 loop is CASSQGTEGTQYF. CDR3 DNA sequence: TGCGCCAGCAGCCAAGGGACCGAGGGGACCCAGTACTTC.

The genes are TRBV5-1 and TRBJ2-6; D possibly corresponds to TRBD1 (6 bases). The germline V gene encodes CDR1 SGHRS and CDR2 YFSETQ. Trimming stripped 3 bases from V and 0 bases from J, with 13 bases between. CDR3 size: 17 residues. This CDR3 is CASSSTAGVSGANVLTF. The CDR3 coding sequence is TGCGCCAGCAGCTCGACAGCAGGGGTCTCTGGGGCCAACGTCCTGACTTTC.

The V gene is TRBV9, the J gene TRBJ2-2; TRBD1 aligns across 8 bases. Unmatched junction bases numbered 2, after V lost 3 bases and J lost 1 base. CDR3 length: 15 amino acids. CDR1 is SGDLS and CDR2 is YYNGEE in the germline V gene. Written as DNA, the CDR3 is TGTGCCAGCAGCGCGGGACAGGAGAACACCGGGGAGCTGTTTTTT. The encoded protein is CASSAGQENTGELFF.

The chain recombines TRBV5-1 with TRBJ1-1; 7 positions match TRBD1. Trimming removed 4 bases from V and 8 bases from J; junction bases left unmatched: 2. The V gene's germline CDR1 is SGHRS and CDR2 YFSETQ. CDR3 length: 11 residues. The CDR3 sequence: CASSQDREAFF. The DNA of the CDR3 is TGCGCCAGCAGCCAGGACAGGGAAGCTTTCTTT.

This chain links TRBV27 with TRBJ2-1; maybe TRBD2 (6 bases). Germline lookup yields CDR1 MNHEY and CDR2 SMNVEV (reference sequence). Between the trimmed V and J ends, which lost 6 bases and 5 bases, there was a span of 11 bases. This CDR3 spans 13 amino acids. The CDR3 region is CASRRDSHNEQFF. The DNA for the CDR3 is TGTGCCAGCAGAAGGGACTCTCACAATGAGCAGTTCTTC.

The chain employs TRBV20-1 and TRBJ1-3, with TRBD1 as a possible D gene (6 bases). This CDR3 is built from 16 residues. Germline assignment: CDR1 DFQATT and CDR2 SNEGSKA (reference sequence). Between the trimmed V and J ends, which lost 0 bases and 6 bases, there was a span of 18 bases. CDR3 residues: CSARDLGRGSENTIYF. The CDR3 nucleotides read TGCAGTGCTAGAGATCTGGGCAGGGGATCGGAAAACACCATATATTTT.

The rearrangement links TRBV30 to TRBJ1-3, with unresolved D. The V gene lost 2 bases and the J gene lost 2 bases, with 10 bases spanning the gap. The germline V gene encodes CDR1 GTSNPN and CDR2 SVGIG (reference sequence). The CDR3 sequence is 14 residues long. CDR3 sequence: CAWSNAVAGNTIYF. The CDR3 coding sequence is TGTGCCTGGAGTAATGCAGTTGCTGGAAACACCATATATTTT.

The gene calls are TRBV30 and TRBJ1-2; TRBD1 matches 12 bases. V trimming: 2 bases; J trimming: 5 bases; junction bases outside the gene matches: 6. The CDR3 contains 15 residues. The germline CDR1 and CDR2 sequences are GTSNPN and SVGIG (reference sequence). The CDR3 sequence is CAWSPGTGGGYGYTF. The CDR3 region has the DNA TGTGCCTGGAGTCCCGGGACAGGGGGCGGGTATGGCTACACCTTC.

This clonotype was seen only once. The V and J genes are TRBV20-1 and TRBJ2-1; possibly TRBD2 for D (5 bases). CDR3 length: 15 residues. Germline-derived CDR1 and CDR2 are DFQATT and SNEGSKA (reference sequence). Deletions cut 6 bases from V and 5 bases from J, with 20 bases between. DNA for the CDR3: TGCAGTGCAAAGCAGGCGGGCTATACAAACAATGAGCAGTTCTTC. Residues: CSAKQAGYTNNEQFF.

The V call is TRBV12-3 or TRBV12-4, the J call TRBJ1-1; no reliable D call. This CDR3 has 13 amino acids. Deletions cut 8 bases from V and 4 bases from J, with 14 bases between. The CDR3 DNA reads TGTGCCAGCCTCGGGGTGGGAGCCACTGAAGCTTTCTTT. This sequence encodes CASLGVGATEAFF.

This clonotype was seen only a few times. The chain recombines TRBV5-1 with TRBJ1-5; D possibly corresponds to TRBD1 (5 bases). The length of the CDR3 is 15 residues. CDR1 is SGHRS, CDR2 YFSETQ, per germline. The V gene lost 5 bases and the J gene lost 1 base, with 13 bases spanning the gap. The chain's CDR3 is CASSPGYVSNQPQHF. The DNA of the CDR3 is TGCGCCAGCAGTCCAGGGTACGTAAGCAATCAGCCCCAGCATTTT.

CDR3 protein: CASSAQGARSPLHF. The CDR3, as DNA: TGTGCCAGCAGCGCACAGGGGGCGCGGTCACCCCTCCACTTT. The chain has TRBV7-2 and TRBJ1-6; 9 nucleotides match TRBD1. The CDR3 is 14 residues long. After removal of 5 bases from V and 10 bases from J, the junction contained 6 bases not matched to a gene. CDR1 SGHTA and CDR2 FQGNSA come from the germline V gene.

The chain uses TRBV6-2 or TRBV6-3 and TRBJ1-1; no clear D. Trimming pared 1 base from V and 5 bases from J, leaving 17 bases between. Germline V lookup: CDR1 MNHEY, CDR2 SVGEGT. The CDR3 sequence is 16 residues long. CDR3 in amino acids: CASSYFGGPLGTEAFF. The DNA of the CDR3 is TGTGCCAGCAGTTACTTTGGAGGTCCCTTGGGGACTGAAGCTTTCTTT.

The chain combines TRBV12-3 or TRBV12-4 with TRBJ2-5; perhaps TRBD1 as D (6 bases). This CDR3 region has 15 residues. The V gene lost 4 bases and the J gene lost 5 bases, with 17 bases spanning the gap. Written as DNA, the CDR3 is TGTGCCAGCAGTTCTGAAGGGGACAACAGGGAGACCCAGTACTTC. It specifies CASSSEGDNRETQYF.